This T cell receptor (beta chain) comes out of a study of tumor-infiltrating lymphocytes in primary liver carcinoma. Whole-study findings and limits: Relative to blood, tumors carried a significantly larger fraction of the repertoire in their top 250 clones (p = 0.039).

Concerning this clonotype: Its cognate antigen is unknown. Compared with germline, one end of the junction differs, possibly owing to a read error.

CDR3 length: 13 residues. Germline CDR1 MGHRA, CDR2 YSYEKL. Scientists recovered RNA and DNA together from around 18-30 mg of unsorted bulk tissue. Synthesis of TCR beta cDNA was carried out from around 500 ng total RNA with a constant-region primer. Employing slightly modified ARM-PCR, three nested multiplex PCR rounds were run, and these gave rise to the TCR beta libraries. Amplification in the first two PCR rounds was performed using TRBV1-TRBV30 forward primers and a C-beta reverse primer for approximately 10 cycles each. TCRdb reprocessed the multiplex PCR reads with MiXCR, giving one entry per CDR3 protein. There are fewer than 150,000 distinct CDR3 sequences in the sample; 50% to 70% occur only once, and around 9.7% lies in the top ten.

The chain is built from TRBV4-1 and TRBJ2-7; D not resolved. The source of this sequence is a woman aged 60-75 years with primary liver carcinoma and hepatitis B virus infection. Source material: liver tumor tissue from sampling region 1. The subset was: tumor region T1, superior pole. CDR3 region: CARSQQREYEQYF. The CDR3 coding sequence is TGCGCCCGCAGCCAACAGAGAGAATACGAGCAGTACTTC.